The sequence of this TCR beta chain was determined in a study of Ad26.COV2.S vaccination and SARS-CoV-2 variants. Deletions cut 2 bases from V and 2 bases from J, with 6 bases between. Germline CDR1 is MNHNS and CDR2 is SASEGT. The CDR3 consists of 13 residues. The table came from immunoSEQ multiplex PCR; TCRdb's copy has only in-frame clones and leaves some out. Of about 410,000 clones in the sample, roughly 90% were seen once. Treatment given: 15 to 20 received Ad26.COV2.S at low or high dose, single or two shots; about five received placebo; per-sample allocation not given. The study sampled participants on day 63 after the first vaccine or placebo injection.

This TCR was sampled from a person between 18 and 60 years old who received the Ad26.COV2.S COVID-19 vaccine or a placebo. This chain uses TRBV6-1 with TRBJ1-1, with unresolved D. Specimen: peripheral blood, collected in a trial of Ad26.COV2.S vaccine versus placebo. CDR3 sequence (DNA): TGTGCCAGCAGTGAACGGGAAAACACTGAAGCTTTCTTT. Protein sequence: CASSERENTEAFF.